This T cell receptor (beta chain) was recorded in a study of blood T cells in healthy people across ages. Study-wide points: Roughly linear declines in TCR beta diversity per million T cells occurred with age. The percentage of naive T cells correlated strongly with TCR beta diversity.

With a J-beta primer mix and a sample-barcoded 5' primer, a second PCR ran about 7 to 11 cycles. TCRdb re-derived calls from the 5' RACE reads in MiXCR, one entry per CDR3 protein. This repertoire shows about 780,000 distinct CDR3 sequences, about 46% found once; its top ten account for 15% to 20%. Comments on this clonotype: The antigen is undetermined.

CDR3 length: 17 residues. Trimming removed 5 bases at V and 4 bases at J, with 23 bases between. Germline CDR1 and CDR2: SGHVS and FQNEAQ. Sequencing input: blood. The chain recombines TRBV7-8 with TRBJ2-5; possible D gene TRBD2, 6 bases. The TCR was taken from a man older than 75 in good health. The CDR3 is CASSPHTGLATGETQYF. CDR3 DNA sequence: TGTGCCAGCAGCCCGCACACGGGACTCGCAACGGGAGAGACCCAGTACTTC.